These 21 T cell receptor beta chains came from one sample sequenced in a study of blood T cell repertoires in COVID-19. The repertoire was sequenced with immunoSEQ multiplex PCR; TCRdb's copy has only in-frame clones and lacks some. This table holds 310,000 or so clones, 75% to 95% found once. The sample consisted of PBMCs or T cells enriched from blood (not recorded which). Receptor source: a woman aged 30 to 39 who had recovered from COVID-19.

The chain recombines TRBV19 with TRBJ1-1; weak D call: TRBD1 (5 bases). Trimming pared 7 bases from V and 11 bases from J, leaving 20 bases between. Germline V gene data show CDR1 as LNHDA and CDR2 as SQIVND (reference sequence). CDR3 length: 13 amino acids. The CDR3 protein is CASTTLGREPAFF. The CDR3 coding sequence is TGTGCCAGTACCACCCTCGGCAGGGAACCGGCTTTCTTT. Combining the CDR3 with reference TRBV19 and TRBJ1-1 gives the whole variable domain DGGITQSPKYLFRKEGQNVTLSCEQNLNHDAMYWYRQDPGQGLRLIYYSQIVNDFQKGDIAEGYSVSREKKESFPLTVTSAQKNPTAFYLCASTTLGREPAFFGQGTRLTVV.

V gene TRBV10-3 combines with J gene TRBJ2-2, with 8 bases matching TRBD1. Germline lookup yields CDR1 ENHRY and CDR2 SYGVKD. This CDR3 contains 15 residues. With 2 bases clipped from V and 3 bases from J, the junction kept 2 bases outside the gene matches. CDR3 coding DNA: TGTGCCATCAGTGAGCCGGACAGGGACACCGGGGAGCTGTTTTTT. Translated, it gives CAISEPDRDTGELFF.

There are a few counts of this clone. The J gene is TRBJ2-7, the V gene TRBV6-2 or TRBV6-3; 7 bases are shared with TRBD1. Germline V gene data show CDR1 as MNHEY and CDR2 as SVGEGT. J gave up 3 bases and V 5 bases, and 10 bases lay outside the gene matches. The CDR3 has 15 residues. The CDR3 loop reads CASSLKVTGHYEQYF. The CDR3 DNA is TGTGCCAGCAGTCTTAAGGTGACAGGGCACTACGAGCAGTACTTC.

This CDR3 reads CASSFAMDEQFF. The DNA for the CDR3 is TGCGCCAGCAGCTTTGCTATGGATGAGCAGTTCTTC. V and J are TRBV5-1 and TRBJ2-1; no definite D call. Trimming stripped 2 bases from V and 8 bases from J, with 8 bases between. Germline V lookup: CDR1 SGHRS, CDR2 YFSETQ. This CDR3 has 12 residues. The full variable domain, its missing parts supplied by reference TRBV5-1 and TRBJ2-1, is KAGVTQTPRYLIKTRGQQVTLSCSPISGHRSVSWYQQTPGQGLQFLFEYFSETQRNKGNFPGRFSGRQFSNSRSEMNVSTLELGDSALYLCASSFAMDEQFFGPGTRLTVL.

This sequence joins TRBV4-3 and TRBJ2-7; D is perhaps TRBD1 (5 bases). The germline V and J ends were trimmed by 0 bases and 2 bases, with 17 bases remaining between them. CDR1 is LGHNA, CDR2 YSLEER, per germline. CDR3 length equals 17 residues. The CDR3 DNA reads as TGCGCCAGCAGCCAAGATCTGGTTTACAGGAGAACCTACGAGCAGTACTTC. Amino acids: CASSQDLVYRRTYEQYF.

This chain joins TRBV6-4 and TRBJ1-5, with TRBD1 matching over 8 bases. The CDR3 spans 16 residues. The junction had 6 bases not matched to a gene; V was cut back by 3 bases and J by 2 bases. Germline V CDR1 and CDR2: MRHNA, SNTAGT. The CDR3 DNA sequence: TGTGCCAGCAGTGATTCGGACAGGGACGGCAATCAGCCCCAGCATTTT. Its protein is CASSDSDRDGNQPQHF.

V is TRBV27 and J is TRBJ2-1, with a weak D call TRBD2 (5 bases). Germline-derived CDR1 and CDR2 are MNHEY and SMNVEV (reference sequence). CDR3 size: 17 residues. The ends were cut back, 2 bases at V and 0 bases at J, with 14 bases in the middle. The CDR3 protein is CASSLSLAPSSYNEQFF. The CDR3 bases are TGTGCCAGCAGTTTAAGCTTAGCGCCGAGCTCCTACAATGAGCAGTTCTTC.

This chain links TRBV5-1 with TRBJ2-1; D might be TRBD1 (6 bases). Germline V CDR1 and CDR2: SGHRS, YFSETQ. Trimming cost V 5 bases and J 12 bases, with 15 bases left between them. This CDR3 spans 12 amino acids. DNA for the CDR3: TGCGCCAGCAGGTGGGACAAAAATTCGCAGTTCTTC. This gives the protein CASRWDKNSQFF.

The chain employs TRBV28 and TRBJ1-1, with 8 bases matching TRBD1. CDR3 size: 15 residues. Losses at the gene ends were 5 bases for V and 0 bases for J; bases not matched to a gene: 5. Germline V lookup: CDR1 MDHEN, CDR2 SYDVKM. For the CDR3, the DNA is TGTGCCAGCAGTGTGACCAGGGGGCTGAACACTGAAGCTTTCTTT. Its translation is CASSVTRGLNTEAFF.

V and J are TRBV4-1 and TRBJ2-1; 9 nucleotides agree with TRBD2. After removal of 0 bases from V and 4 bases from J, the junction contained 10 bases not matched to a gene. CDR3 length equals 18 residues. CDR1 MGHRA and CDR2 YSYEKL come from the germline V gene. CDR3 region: CASSQETLSGRRYNEQFF. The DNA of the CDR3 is TGCGCCAGCAGCCAAGAGACCCTCAGCGGGAGGCGGTACAATGAGCAGTTCTTC.

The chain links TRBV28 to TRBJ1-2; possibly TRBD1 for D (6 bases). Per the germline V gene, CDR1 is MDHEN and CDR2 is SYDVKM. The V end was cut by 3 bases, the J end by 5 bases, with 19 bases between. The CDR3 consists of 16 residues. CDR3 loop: CASSFPPPRQVYGYTF. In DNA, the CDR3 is TGTGCCAGCAGTTTCCCCCCACCTCGACAGGTTTATGGCTACACCTTC.

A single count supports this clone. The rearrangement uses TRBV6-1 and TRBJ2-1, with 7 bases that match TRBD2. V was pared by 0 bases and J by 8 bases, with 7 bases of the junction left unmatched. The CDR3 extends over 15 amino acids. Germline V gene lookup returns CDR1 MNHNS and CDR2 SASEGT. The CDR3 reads CASSEALAASDEQFF. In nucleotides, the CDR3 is TGTGCCAGCAGTGAAGCCCTAGCGGCCTCTGATGAGCAGTTCTTC.

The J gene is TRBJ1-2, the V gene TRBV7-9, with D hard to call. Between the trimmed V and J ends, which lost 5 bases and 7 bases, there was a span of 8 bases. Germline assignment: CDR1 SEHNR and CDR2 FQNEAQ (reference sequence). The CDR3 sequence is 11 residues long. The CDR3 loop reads CASSPTSGYTF. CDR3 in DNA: TGTGCCAGCAGCCCGACTAGTGGCTACACCTTC.

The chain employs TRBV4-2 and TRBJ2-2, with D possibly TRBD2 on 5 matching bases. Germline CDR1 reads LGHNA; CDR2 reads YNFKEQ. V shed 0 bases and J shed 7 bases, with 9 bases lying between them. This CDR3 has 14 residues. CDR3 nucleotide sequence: TGTGCCAGCAGCCAAGAGGAAGGGAGCGGGGAGCTGTTTTTT. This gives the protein CASSQEEGSGELFF.

The CDR3: CASSFRRREGSPLHF. In DNA form, the CDR3 reads TGTGCCAGCAGTTTCAGGAGAAGGGAGGGTTCACCCCTCCACTTT. V and J are TRBV6-5 and TRBJ1-6; no firm D call. Germline lookup yields CDR1 MNHEY and CDR2 SVGAGI. V lost 4 bases and J 9 bases, leaving 16 bases between the germline ends. The length of the CDR3 is 15 residues.

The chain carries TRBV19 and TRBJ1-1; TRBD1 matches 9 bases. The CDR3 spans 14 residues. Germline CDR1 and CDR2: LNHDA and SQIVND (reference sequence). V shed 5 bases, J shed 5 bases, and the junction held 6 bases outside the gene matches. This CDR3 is CASSPDRGWTEAFF. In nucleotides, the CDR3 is TGTGCCAGTAGTCCTGACAGGGGGTGGACTGAAGCTTTCTTT.

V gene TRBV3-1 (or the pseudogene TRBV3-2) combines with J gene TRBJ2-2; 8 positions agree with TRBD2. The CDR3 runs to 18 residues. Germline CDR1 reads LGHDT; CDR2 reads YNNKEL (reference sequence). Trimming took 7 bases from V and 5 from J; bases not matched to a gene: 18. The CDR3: CASTQRKVGAGETGELFF. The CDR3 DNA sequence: TGTGCCAGCACCCAGCGAAAAGTGGGAGCGGGAGAAACCGGGGAGCTGTTTTTT.

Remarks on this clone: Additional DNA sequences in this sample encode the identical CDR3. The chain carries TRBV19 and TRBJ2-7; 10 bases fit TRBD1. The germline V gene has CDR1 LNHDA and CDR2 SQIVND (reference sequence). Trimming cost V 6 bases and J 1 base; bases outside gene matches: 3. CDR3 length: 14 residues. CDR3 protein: CASSQGQGSYEQYF. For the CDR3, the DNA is TGTGCCAGTAGCCAGGGACAGGGGTCCTACGAGCAGTACTTC.

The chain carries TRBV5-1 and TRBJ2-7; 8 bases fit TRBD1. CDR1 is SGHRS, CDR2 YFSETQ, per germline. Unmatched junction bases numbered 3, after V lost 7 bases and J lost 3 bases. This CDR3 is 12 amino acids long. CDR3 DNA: TGCGCCAGCCAGGGGGCGGTCTACGAGCAGTACTTC. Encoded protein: CASQGAVYEQYF. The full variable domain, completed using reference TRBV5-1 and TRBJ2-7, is KAGVTQTPRYLIKTRGQQVTLSCSPISGHRSVSWYQQTPGQGLQFLFEYFSETQRNKGNFPGRFSGRQFSNSRSEMNVSTLELGDSALYLCASQGAVYEQYFGPGTRLTVT.

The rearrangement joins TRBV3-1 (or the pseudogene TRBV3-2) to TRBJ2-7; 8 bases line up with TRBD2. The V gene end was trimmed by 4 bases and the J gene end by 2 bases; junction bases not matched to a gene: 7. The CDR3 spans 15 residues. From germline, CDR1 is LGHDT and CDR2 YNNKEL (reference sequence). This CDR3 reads CASSPGGRGPYEQYF. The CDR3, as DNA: TGTGCCAGCAGCCCGGGAGGGAGGGGCCCCTACGAGCAGTACTTC.

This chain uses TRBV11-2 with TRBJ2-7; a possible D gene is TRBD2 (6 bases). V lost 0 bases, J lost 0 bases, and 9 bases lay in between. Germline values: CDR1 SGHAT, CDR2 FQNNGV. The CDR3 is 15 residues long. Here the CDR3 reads CASSLEAGSSYEQYF. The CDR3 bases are TGTGCCAGCAGCTTAGAGGCGGGGAGCTCCTACGAGCAGTACTTC.